The text below deals with one TCR beta chain. Its antigen remains unidentified. Per-base quality was not reported, and no clone a single base away is much larger than it. To be included, a participant needed at least one PBMC sample from before ART initiation plus at least two post-ART samples. Treatment was received in the United States of America by all participants with HIV. Cryopreserved samples of about 1-11 million PBMC were thawed and washed before DNA extraction. At the time of the earliest PBMC sample, participants with HIV were aged between 23 and 54 years. PBMC samples were contributed by each participant from 1-4 timepoints before ART initiation and 2-8 timepoints after ART initiation, with a median of 7 samples. Serial HIV viral load, CD4+ T-cell count, ART history and demographic data were obtained for every participant. Genomic DNA was extracted from unsorted PBMC with a Qiagen kit on a QIAcube, with processing performed in batches of 12 samples.

The immunoSEQ hsTCRB v3.0 assay was used at survey level resolution to sequence the TRB variable region. The target sequencing depth for TRB was 40,000-50,000 T-cell genomes per sample. Pooled TRB libraries were sequenced on an Illumina MiSeq with a v3 150-cycle kit. The paper's processing steps were these. Repertoire analysis ran in R within a reproducible Nextflow workflow covering QC, data transformation and analysis. LymphoSeq2, an R package for exploring AIRR-Seq data, was used to implement the custom analyses. A few samples that produced fewer than 5000 total TRB sequences were removed, so 180 or so HIV repertoires were analyzed. Among the roughly 190 retained HIV repertoires, some 60 were collected before ART initiation and 129 after ART initiation. Repertoires were downsampled to 5000 TRB nucleotide sequences, and summary statistics were averaged over 100 downsampling iterations. The analysis kept only TRB sequences whose CDR3 regions were at least seven amino acids long. Two measures captured diversity: a Shannon entropy-derived clonality score and the Gini coefficient. In repertoire networks, the top 5000 CDR3 amino acid sequences were linked whenever an edit distance of one separated two sequences. For TRB CDR3 amino acid sequences, GLIPH2 was used to predict antigen specificity groups and MHC restriction. To flag known associations with CMV, EBV, HIV or tissue antigens, CDR3 amino acid sequences were compared against VDJdb and McPAS-TCR. Pre-ART, post-ART and control groups were compared with Wilcoxon signed-rank tests and Holm-Bonferroni correction. In its TCRdb copy, this immuneACCESS table keeps in-frame sequences only and misses some clones. Where compared with another copy, unresolved V genes explain less than half of these, and the others have no known cause. The V and J calls and clone size are taken from that table; D and trimming were inferred from the DNA. The sample yields under 20,000 clones; roughly 86% were counted once. Under 12% of the sample is taken by the ten largest.

The data belong to a study of long-term antiretroviral therapy in people with HIV (dated by TCRdb to 2022 to 2024). Describing the broader study: The earliest samples were collected approximately a decade before the 2015 WHO recommendation for immediate ART, a period when ART was typically delayed until CD4 counts fell. This retrospective serial study examined whether starting ART and sustained HIV suppression were associated with changes in the composition and diversity of the TRB repertoire in peripheral blood. From 25 to 30 adults with confirmed HIV infection, the cohort provided around 180 cryopreserved PBMC samples, gathered serially across a mean of about six years (range 1-12). Among the roughly 30 participants with HIV, over nine were female. No cross-contamination during QIAcube processing was shown when test extractions of a monoclonal T-cell line were performed alongside around 30 polyclonal samples. Broad study findings and their caveats: At every time point, the repertoire was dominated by expanded TRB clones first identified before ART initiation, although this dominance fluctuated and, in many PLHIV, declined after ART. Because PBMC availability was limited, only the TCR beta chain was sequenced, with no alpha chain pairing. Inferences about post-ART repertoire changes were limited because no data were available on ART adherence, viral resistance or therapy changes. ART initiation was associated with a significant increase in TRB diversity, but diversity stayed significantly below transplant donor controls even after long-term ART. Because cell numbers in pre-ART samples were limited, unsorted PBMC were profiled instead of sorted CD4+ and CD8+ T cells. The samples span the years 2004 to 2017, and the ART regimens used at that time may not be as effective as current regimens. HIV repertoires had narrower CDR3 length ranges than controls, and the network structure suggested an antigen-experienced repertoire that shifted only slightly toward naive after ART.

The germline V gene yields MNHEY for CDR1 and SVGAGI for CDR2. Including the terminal cysteine and phenylalanine, the CDR3 comprises 15 residues. Only the CDR3 portion is preserved as DNA: 45 bases, with reading frame beginning at the first base. Trimming costs V 4 bases and J 3 bases, and their ends lie 10 bases apart. The rearranged chain carries TRBV6-5 and TRBJ2-6; 6 matching bases give a weak D call of TRBD1. The clonotype was recovered from a man aged 35 to 55 with HIV. Sequenced here: unsorted PBMCs, sampled 0.5 years after starting antiretroviral therapy. The nucleotide sequence is TGTGCCAGCAGTTTCAGGGGAGTTGGGGCCAACGTCCTGACTTTC. Its amino acids are CASSFRGVGANVLTF.